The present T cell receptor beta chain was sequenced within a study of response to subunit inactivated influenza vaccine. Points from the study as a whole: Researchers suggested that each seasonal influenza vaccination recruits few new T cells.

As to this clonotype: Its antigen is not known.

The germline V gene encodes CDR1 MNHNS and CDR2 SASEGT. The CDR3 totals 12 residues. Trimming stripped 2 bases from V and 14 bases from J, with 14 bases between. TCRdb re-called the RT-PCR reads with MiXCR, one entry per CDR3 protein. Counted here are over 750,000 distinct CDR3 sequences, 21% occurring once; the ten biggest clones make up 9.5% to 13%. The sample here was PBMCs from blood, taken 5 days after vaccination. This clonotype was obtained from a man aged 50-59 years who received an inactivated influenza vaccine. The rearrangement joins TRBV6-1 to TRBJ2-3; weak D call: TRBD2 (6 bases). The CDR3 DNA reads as TGTGCCAGCAGTGAACATGGGAGGAAGGCGTATTTT. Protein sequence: CASSEHGRKAYF.